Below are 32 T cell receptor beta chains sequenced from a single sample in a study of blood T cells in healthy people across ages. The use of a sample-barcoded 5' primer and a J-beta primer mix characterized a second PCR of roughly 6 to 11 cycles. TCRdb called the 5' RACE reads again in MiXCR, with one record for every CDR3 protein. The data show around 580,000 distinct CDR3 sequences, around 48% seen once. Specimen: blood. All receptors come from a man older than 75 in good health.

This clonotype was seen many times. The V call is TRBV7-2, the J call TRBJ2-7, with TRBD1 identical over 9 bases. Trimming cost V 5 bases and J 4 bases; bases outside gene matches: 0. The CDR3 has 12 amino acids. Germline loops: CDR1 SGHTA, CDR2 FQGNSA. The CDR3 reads CASSGQGYEQYF. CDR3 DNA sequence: TGTGCCAGCAGCGGACAGGGGTACGAGCAGTACTTC.

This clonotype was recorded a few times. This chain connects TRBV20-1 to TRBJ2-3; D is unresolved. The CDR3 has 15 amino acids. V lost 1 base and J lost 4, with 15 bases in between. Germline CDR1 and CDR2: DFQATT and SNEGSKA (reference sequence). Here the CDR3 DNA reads TGCAGTGCTAGAGGGCTCCCTCTATCCTCAGATACGCAGTATTTT. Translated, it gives CSARGLPLSSDTQYF.

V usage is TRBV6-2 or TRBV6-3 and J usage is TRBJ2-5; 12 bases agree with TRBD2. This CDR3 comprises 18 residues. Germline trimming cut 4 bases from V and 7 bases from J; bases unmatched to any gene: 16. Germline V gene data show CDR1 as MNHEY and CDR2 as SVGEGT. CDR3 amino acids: CASSSAGLAGSLRGTQYF. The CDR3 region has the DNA TGTGCCAGCAGTTCCGCTGGACTAGCGGGGTCCCTTAGAGGGACCCAGTACTTC.

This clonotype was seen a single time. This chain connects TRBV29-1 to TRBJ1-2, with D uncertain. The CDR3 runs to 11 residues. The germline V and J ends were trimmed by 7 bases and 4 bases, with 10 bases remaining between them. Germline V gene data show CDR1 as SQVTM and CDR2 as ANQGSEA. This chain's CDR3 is CSGAGFYGYTF. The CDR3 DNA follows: TGCAGCGGTGCTGGGTTCTATGGCTACACCTTC.

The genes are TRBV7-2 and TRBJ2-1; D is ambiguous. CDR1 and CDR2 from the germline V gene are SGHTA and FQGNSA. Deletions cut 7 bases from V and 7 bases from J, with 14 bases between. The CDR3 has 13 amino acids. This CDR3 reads CASIGRLVNEQFF. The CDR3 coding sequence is TGTGCCAGCATAGGGCGCCTAGTGAATGAGCAGTTCTTC. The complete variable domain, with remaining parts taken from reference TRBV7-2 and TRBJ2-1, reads GAGVSQSPSNKVTEKGKDVELRCDPISGHTALYWYRQSLGQGLEFLIYFQGNSAPDKSGLPSDRFSAERTGGSVSTLTIQRTQQEDSAVYLCASIGRLVNEQFFGPGTRLTVL.

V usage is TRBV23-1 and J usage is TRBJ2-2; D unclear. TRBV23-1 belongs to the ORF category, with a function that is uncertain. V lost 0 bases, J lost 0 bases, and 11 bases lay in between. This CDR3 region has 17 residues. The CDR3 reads CASSQSWAEPNTGELFF. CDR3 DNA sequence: TGCGCCAGCAGTCAATCCTGGGCAGAGCCGAACACCGGGGAGCTGTTTTTT.

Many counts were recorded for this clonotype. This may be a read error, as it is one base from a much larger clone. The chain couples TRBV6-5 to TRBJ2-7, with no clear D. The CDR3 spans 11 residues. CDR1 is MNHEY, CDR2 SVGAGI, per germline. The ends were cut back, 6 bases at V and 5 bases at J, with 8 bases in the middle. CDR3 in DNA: TGTGCCAGCAGCCGTAGGGACGAGCAGTACTTC. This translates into CASSRRDEQYF.

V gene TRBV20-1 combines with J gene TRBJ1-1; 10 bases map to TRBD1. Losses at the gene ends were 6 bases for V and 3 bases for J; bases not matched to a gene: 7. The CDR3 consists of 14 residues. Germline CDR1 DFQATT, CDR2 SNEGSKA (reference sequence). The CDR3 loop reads CSAFPGQGYTEAFF. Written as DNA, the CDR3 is TGCAGTGCATTCCCGGGACAGGGGTACACTGAAGCTTTCTTT.

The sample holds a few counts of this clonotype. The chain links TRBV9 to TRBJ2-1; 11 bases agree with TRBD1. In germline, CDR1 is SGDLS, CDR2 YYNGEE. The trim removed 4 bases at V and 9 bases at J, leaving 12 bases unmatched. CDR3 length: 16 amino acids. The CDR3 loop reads CASSPQPGQGGGEQFF. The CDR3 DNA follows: TGTGCCAGCAGCCCCCAGCCGGGACAGGGGGGGGGTGAGCAGTTCTTC.

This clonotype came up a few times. The DNA for the CDR3 is TGTGCCAGCAGTGACGAGCGGGAGACCGAGCAGTACTTC. Translated, it gives CASSDERETEQYF. The gene calls are TRBV6-6 and TRBJ2-7, with 8 bases lining up with TRBD2. There are 13 residues in the CDR3. From germline, CDR1 is MNHNY and CDR2 SVGAGI (reference sequence). Losses at the gene ends were 5 bases for V and 6 bases for J; bases not matched to a gene: 6.

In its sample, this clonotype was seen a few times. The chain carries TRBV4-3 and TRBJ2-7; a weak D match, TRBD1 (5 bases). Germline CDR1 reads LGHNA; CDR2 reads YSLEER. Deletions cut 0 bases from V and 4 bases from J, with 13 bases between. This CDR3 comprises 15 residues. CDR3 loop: CASSQDQDSPYEQYF. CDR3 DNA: TGCGCCAGCAGCCAAGACCAAGACAGTCCGTACGAGCAGTACTTC.

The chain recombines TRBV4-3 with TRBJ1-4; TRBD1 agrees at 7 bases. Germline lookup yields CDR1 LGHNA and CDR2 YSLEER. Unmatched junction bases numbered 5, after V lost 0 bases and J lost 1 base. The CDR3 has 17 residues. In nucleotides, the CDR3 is TGCGCCAGCAGCCAAGAGGCGCAGGGGGGAACTAATGAAAAACTGTTTTTT. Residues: CASSQEAQGGTNEKLFF.

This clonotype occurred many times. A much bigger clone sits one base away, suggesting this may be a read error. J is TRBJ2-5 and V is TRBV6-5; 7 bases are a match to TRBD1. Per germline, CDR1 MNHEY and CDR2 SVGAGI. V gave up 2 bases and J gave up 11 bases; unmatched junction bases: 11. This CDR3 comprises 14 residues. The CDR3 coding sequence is TGTGCCAGCAGTTACCGGGCAGGGGACAGAGAGCAGTACTTC. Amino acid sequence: CASSYRAGDREQYF.

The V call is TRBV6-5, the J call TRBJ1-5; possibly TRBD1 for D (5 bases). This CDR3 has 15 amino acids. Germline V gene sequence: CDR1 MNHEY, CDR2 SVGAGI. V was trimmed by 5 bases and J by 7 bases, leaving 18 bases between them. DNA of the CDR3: TGTGCCAGCAGTCCCGGGACGGAGGTCAGGCAGCCCCAGCATTTT. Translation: CASSPGTEVRQPQHF.

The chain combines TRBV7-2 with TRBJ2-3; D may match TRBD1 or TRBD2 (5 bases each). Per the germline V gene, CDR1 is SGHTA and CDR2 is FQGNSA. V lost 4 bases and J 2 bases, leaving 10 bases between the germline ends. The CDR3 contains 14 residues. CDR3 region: CASSSGPSTDTQYF. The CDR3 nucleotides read TGTGCCAGCAGCTCGGGACCCTCCACAGATACGCAGTATTTT. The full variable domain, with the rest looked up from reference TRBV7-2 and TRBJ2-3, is GAGVSQSPSNKVTEKGKDVELRCDPISGHTALYWYRQSLGQGLEFLIYFQGNSAPDKSGLPSDRFSAERTGGSVSTLTIQRTQQEDSAVYLCASSSGPSTDTQYFGPGTRLTVL.

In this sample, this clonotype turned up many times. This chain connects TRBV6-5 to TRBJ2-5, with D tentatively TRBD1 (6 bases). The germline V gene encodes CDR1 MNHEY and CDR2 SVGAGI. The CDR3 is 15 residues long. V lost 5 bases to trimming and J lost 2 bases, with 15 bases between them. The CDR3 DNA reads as TGTGCCAGCAGTCCCCCAGGTAGGGGGCAAGAGACCCAGTACTTC. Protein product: CASSPPGRGQETQYF.

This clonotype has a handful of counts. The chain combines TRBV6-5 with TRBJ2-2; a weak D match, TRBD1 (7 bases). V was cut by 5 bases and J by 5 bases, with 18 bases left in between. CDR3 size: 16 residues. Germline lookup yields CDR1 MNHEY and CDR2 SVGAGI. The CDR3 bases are TGTGCCAGCAGTCCCAGGGGGGATTGGGTGACCGGGGAGCTGTTTTTT. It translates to CASSPRGDWVTGELFF.

The CDR3 protein is CASSVEGRTGELFF. CDR3 DNA sequence: TGTGCCAGCAGTGTGGAGGGTCGGACCGGGGAGCTGTTTTTT. The chain joins TRBV12-3 or TRBV12-4 to TRBJ2-2; possible D gene TRBD2, 6 bases. Trimming pared 5 bases from V and 5 bases from J, leaving 12 bases between. This CDR3 has 14 amino acids.

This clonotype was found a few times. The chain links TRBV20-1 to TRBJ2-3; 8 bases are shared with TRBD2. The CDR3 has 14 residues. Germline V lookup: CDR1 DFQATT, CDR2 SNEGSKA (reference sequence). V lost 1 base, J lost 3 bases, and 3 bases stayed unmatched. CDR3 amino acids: CSARVSGRTDTQYF. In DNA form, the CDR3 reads TGCAGTGCTAGAGTAAGCGGGAGAACAGATACGCAGTATTTT.

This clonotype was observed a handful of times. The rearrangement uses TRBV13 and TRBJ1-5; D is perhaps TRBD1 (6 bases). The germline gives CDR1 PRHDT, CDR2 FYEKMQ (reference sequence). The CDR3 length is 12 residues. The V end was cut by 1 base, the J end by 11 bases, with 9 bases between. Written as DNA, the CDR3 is TGTGCCAGCAGCTTAGTGGGGGCGGCCCAGCATTTT. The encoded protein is CASSLVGAAQHF.

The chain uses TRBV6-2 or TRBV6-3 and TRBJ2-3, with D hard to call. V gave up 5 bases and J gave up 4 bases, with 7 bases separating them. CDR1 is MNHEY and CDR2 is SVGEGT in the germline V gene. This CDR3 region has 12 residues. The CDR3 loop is CASSVTSDTQYF. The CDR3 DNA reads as TGTGCCAGCAGTGTAACGTCAGATACGCAGTATTTT.

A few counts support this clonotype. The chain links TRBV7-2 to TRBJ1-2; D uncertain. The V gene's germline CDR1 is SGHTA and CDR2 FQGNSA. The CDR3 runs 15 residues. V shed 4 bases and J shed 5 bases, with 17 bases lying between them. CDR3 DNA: TGTGCCAGCAGCTCGGACCGACCTCGACGATATGGCTACACCTTC. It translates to CASSSDRPRRYGYTF. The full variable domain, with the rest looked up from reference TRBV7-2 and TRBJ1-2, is GAGVSQSPSNKVTEKGKDVELRCDPISGHTALYWYRQSLGQGLEFLIYFQGNSAPDKSGLPSDRFSAERTGGSVSTLTIQRTQQEDSAVYLCASSSDRPRRYGYTFGSGTRLTVV.

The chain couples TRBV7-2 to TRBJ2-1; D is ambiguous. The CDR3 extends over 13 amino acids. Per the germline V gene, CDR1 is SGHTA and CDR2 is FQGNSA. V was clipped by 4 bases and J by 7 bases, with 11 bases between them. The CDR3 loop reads CASSSQLPNEQFF. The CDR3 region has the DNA TGTGCCAGCAGCTCCCAGCTTCCGAATGAGCAGTTCTTC.

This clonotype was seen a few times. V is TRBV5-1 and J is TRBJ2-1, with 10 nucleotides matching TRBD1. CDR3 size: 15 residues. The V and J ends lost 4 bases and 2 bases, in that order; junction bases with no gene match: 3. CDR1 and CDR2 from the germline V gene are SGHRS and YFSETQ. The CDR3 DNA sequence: TGCGCCAGCAGCCCGGGACAGGGGACCTACAATGAGCAGTTCTTC. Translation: CASSPGQGTYNEQFF.

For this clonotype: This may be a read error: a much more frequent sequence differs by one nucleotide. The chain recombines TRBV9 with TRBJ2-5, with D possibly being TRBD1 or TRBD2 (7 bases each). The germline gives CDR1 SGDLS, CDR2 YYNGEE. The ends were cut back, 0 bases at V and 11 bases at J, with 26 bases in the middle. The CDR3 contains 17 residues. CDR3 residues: CASSVVGAGQTGNEQYF. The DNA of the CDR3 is TGTGCCAGCAGCGTAGTAGGAGCGGGACAGACTGGCAATGAGCAGTACTTC.

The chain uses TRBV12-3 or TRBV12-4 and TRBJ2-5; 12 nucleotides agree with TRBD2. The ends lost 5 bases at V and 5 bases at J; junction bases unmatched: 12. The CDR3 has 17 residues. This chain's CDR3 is CASSRLAGEVGSETQYF. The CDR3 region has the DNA TGTGCCAGCAGTAGACTAGCGGGAGAGGTGGGTTCGGAGACCCAGTACTTC.

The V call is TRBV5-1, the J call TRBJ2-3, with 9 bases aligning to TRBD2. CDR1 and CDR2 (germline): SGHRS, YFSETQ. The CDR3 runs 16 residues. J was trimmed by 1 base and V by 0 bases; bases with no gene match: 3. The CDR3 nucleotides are TGCGCCAGCAGCTTGGCCCCTAGCGGGGGCACAGATACGCAGTATTTT. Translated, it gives CASSLAPSGGTDTQYF.

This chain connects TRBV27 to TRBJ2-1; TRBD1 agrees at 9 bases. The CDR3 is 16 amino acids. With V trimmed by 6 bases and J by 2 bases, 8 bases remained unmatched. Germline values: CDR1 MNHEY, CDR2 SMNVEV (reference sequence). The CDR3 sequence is CASRVGWDRAYNEQFF. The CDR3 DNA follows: TGTGCCAGCAGAGTCGGGTGGGACAGGGCCTACAATGAGCAGTTCTTC.

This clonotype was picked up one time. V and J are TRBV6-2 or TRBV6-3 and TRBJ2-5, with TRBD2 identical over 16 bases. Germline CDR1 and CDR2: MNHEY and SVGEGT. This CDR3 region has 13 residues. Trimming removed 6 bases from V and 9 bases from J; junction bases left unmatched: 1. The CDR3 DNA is TGTGCCAGCAGCGGGACTAGCGGGAGGGCCCAGTACTTC. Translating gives CASSGTSGRAQYF.

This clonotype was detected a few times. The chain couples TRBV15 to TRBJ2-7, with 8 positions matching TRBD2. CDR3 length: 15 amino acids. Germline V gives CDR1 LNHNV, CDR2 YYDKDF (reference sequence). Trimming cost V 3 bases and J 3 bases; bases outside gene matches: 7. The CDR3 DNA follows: TGTGCCACCAGCAGCCTCGGCGGGGGGCTCTACGAGCAGTACTTC. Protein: CATSSLGGGLYEQYF.

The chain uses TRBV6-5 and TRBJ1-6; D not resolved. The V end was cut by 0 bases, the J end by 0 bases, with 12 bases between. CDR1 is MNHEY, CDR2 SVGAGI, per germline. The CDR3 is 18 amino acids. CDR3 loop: CASSYSSLPSSYNSPLHF. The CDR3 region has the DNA TGTGCCAGCAGTTACTCTAGCCTGCCCAGCTCCTATAATTCACCCCTCCACTTT.

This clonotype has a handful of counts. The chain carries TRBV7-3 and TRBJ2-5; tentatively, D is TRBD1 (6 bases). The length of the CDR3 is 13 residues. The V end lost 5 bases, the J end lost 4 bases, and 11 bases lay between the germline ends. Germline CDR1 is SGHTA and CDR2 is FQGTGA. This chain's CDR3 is CASSPVGGETQYF. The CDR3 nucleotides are TGTGCCAGCAGCCCCGTAGGGGGAGAGACCCAGTACTTC.